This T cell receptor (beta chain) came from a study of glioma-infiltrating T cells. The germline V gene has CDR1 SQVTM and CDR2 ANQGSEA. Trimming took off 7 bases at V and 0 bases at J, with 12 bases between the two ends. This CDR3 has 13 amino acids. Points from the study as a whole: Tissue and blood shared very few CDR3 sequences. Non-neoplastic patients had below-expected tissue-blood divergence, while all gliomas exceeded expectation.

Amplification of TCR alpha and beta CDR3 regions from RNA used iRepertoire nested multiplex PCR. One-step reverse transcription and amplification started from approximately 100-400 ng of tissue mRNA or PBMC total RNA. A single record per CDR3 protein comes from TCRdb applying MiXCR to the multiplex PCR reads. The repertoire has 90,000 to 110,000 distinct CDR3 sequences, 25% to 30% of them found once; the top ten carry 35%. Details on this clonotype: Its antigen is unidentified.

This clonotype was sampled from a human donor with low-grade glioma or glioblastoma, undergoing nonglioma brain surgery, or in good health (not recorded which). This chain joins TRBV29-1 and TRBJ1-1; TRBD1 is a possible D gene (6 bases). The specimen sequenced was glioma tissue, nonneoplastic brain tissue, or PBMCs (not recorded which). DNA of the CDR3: TGCAGCGCCGGACAGCAAATGAACACTGAAGCTTTCTTT. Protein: CSAGQQMNTEAFF.